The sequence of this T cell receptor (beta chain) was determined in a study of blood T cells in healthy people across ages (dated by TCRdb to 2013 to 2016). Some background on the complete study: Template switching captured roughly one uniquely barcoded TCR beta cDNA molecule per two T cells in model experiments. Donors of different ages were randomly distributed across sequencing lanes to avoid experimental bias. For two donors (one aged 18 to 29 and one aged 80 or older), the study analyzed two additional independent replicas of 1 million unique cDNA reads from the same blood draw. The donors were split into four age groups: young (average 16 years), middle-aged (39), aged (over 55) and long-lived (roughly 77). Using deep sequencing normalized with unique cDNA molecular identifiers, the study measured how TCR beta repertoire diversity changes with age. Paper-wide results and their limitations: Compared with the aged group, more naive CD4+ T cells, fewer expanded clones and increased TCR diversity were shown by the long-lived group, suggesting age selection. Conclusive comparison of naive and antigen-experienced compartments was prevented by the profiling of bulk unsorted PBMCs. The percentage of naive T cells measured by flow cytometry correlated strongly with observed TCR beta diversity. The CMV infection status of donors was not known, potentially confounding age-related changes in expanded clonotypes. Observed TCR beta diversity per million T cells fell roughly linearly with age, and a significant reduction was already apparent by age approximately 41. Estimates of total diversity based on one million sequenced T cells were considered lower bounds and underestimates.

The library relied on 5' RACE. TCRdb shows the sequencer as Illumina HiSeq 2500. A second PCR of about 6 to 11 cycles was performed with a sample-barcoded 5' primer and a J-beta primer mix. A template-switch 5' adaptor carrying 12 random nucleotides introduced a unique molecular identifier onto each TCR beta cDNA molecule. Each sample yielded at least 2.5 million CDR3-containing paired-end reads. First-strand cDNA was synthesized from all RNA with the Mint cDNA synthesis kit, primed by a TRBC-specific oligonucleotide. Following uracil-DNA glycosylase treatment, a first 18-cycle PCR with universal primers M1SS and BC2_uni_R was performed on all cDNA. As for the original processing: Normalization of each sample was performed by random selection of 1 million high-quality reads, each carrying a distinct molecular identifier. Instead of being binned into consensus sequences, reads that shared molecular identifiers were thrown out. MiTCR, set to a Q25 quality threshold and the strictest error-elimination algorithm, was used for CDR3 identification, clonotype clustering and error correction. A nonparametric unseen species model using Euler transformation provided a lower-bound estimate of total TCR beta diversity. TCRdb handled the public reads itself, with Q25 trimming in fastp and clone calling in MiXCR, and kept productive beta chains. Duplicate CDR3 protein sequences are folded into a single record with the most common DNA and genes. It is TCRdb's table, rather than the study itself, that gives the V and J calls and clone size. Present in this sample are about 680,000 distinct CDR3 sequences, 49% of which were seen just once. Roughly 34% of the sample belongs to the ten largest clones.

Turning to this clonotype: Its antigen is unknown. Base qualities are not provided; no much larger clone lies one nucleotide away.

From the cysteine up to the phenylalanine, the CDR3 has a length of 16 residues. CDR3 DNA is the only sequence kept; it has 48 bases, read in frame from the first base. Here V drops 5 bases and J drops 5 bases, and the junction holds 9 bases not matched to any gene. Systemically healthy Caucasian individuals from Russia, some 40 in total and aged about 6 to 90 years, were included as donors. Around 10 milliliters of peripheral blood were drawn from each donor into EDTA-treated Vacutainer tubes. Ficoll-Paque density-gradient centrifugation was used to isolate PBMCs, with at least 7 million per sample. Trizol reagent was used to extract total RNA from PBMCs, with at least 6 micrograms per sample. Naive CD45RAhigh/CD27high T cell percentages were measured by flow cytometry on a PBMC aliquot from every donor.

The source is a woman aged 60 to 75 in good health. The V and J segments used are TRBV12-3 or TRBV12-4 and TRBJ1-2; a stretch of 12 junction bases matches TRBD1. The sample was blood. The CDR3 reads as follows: CASSRSGQGAGYGYTF. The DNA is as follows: TGTGCCAGCAGTCGTTCGGGACAGGGGGCGGGATATGGCTACACCTTC.